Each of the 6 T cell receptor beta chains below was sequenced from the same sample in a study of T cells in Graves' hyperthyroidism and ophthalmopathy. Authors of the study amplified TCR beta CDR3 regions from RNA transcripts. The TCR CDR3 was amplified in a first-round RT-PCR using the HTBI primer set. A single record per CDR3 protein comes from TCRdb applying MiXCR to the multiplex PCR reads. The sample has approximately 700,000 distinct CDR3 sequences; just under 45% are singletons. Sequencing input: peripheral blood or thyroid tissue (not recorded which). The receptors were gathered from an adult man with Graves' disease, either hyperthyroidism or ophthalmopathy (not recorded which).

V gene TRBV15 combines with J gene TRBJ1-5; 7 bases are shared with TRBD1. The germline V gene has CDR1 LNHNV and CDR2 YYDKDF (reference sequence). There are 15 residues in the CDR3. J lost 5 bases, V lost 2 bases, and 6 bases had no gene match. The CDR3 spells CATSRQGGPDQPQHF. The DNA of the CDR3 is TGTGCCACCAGCAGACAGGGGGGTCCGGATCAGCCCCAGCATTTT. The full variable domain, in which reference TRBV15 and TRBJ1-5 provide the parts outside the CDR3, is DAMVIQNPRYQVTQFGKPVTLSCSQTLNHNVMYWYQQKSSQAPKLLFHYYDKDFNNEADTPDNFQSRRPNTSFCFLDIRSPGLGDTAMYLCATSRQGGPDQPQHFGDGTRLSIL.

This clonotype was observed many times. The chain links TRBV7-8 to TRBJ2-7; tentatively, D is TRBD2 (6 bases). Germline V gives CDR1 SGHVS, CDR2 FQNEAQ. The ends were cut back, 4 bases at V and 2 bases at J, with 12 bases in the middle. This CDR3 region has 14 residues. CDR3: CASSYEEGTYEQYF. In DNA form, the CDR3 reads TGTGCCAGCAGCTACGAGGAGGGCACCTACGAGCAGTACTTC.

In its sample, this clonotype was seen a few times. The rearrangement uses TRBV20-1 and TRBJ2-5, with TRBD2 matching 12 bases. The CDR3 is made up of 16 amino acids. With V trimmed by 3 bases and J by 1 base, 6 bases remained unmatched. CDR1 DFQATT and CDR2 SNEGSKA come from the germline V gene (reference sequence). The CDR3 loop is CSARDGTSGLQETQYF. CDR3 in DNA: TGCAGTGCTAGGGACGGGACTAGCGGGCTCCAAGAGACCCAGTACTTC.

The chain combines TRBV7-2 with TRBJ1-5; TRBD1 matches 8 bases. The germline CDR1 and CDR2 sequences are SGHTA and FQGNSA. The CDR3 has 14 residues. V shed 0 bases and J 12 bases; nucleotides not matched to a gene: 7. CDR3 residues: CASSLALGTGGQHF. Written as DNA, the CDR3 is TGTGCCAGCAGCTTAGCGCTAGGGACAGGAGGCCAGCATTTT.

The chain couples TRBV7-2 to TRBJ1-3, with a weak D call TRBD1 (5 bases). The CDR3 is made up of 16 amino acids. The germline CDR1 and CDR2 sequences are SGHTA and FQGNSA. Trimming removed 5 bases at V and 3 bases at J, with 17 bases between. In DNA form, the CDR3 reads TGTGCCAGCAGCCAAGATTCTCCAGGGAGTGGAAACACCATATATTTT. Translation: CASSQDSPGSGNTIYF. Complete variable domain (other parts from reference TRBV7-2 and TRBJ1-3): GAGVSQSPSNKVTEKGKDVELRCDPISGHTALYWYRQSLGQGLEFLIYFQGNSAPDKSGLPSDRFSAERTGGSVSTLTIQRTQQEDSAVYLCASSQDSPGSGNTIYFGEGSWLTVV.

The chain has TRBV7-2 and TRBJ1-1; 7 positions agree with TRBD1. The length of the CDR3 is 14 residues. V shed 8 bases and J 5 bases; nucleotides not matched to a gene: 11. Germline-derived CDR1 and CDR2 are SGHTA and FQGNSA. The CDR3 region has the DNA TGTGCCAGCGGGCCGACAGGGTTTTGGACTGAAGCTTTCTTT. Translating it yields CASGPTGFWTEAFF.